This TCR beta chain is drawn from a study of response to subunit inactivated influenza vaccine. TCRdb re-analysed the RT-PCR reads in MiXCR, keeping a single row per CDR3 protein. This table has some 150,000 distinct CDR3 sequences, 9.5% to 15% appearing once. This clonotype was seen a few times. Germline CDR1 is MNHEY and CDR2 is SMNVEV (reference sequence). With 4 bases removed from V and 3 bases from J, the gap between germline ends came to 23 bases. This CDR3 has 18 amino acids. This same sample was also taken into another study, of T cells expressing NK-cell markers. This second study says: Making the TCR beta cDNA relied on 5'RACE template switching with UMIs. Out of eight donors sequenced, seven tested HCMV-seropositive and the remaining one seronegative. Dominant NKG2C+ clonotypes accounted for roughly 1.0-8% of CD8+ T cells in about 6 donors. Leadership of the CD3+CD56-NKG2C+ fraction also belonged to these clonotypes in several donors.

This receptor was obtained from a man aged 50-60 years who received an inactivated influenza vaccine. V usage is TRBV27 and J usage is TRBJ2-3; the D gene is possibly TRBD2 (6 bases). Sample: CD8+ T cells sorted from PBMCs, taken approximately 12 days after vaccination. The CDR3 sequence is CASSSLPRTNSPTDTQYF. The CDR3, as DNA: TGTGCCAGCAGTTCCCTACCCCGGACTAATTCACCAACAGATACGCAGTATTTT.